Following are 2 T cell receptor beta chains from one sample sequenced in a study of blood T cell repertoires in COVID-19. This table comes from immunoSEQ multiplex PCR, and its TCRdb copy is limited to in-frame clones, with some not included. Of some 130,000 clones listed, approximately 74% were seen once; the top ten hold over 1.5%. The sample consisted of peripheral blood. The receptors here all came from a woman between 65 and 79 years old with acute or convalescent COVID-19.

This clone showed up just a few times. V gene TRBV6-6 combines with J gene TRBJ1-2; TRBD1 aligns across 7 bases. Unmatched junction bases numbered 6, after V lost 2 bases and J lost 3 bases. The CDR3 runs 15 residues. The germline CDR1 and CDR2 sequences are MNHNY and SVGAGI (reference sequence). The CDR3 bases are TGTGCCAGCAGTTACGAAGGGGGCGCTGACTATGGCTACACCTTC. This translates into CASSYEGGADYGYTF.

The V call is TRBV6-5, the J call TRBJ2-7; D not certain. Trimming pared 7 bases from V and 7 bases from J, leaving 11 bases between. CDR1 is MNHEY and CDR2 is SVGAGI in the germline V gene. The CDR3 loop spans 11 amino acids. The chain's CDR3 is CASTTRSEQYF. The CDR3, as DNA: TGTGCCAGCACAACTCGTTCGGAGCAGTACTTC.